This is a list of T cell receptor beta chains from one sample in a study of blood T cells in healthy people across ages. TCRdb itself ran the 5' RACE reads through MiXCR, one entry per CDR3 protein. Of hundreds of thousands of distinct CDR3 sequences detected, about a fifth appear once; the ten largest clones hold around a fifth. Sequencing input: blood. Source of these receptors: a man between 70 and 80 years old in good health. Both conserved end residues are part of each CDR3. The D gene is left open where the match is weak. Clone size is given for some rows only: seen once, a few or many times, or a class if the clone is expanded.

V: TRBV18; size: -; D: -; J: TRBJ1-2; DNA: TGTGCCAGCTCACCACAAGATCATCCCGGGCGTGGCTACACCTTC; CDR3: CASSPQDHPGRGYTF
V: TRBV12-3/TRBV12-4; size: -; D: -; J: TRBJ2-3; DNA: TGTGCCAGCCAGGGTCGGGGAGTTCACACAGATACGCAGTATTTT; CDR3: CASQGRGVHTDTQYF
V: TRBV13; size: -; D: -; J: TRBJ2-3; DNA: TGTGCCAGCAGCTTAGTTTTGGACGCTTCAGATACGCAGTATTTT; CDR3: CASSLVLDASDTQYF
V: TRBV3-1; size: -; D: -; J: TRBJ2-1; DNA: TGTGCCAGCAGCCAAGCACTAGAGGGATCCAATGAGCAGTTCTTC; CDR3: CASSQALEGSNEQFF
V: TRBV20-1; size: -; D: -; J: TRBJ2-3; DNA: TGCAGTGCTAGAGATAGCCGAAGGAACACAGATACGCAGTATTTT; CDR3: CSARDSRRNTDTQYF
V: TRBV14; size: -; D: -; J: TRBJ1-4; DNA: TGTGCCAGCAGGTTGGGGAATAATGAAAAACTGTTTTTT; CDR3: CASRLGNNEKLFF
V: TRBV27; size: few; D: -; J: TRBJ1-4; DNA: TGTGCCAGCAGTGATCTTACAACTAATGAAAAACTGTTTTTT; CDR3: CASSDLTTNEKLFF
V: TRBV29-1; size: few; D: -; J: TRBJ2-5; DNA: TGCAGCGTTTTGAGGAGTTTGGGGCGAAACCAAGAGACCCAGTACTTC; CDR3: CSVLRSLGRNQETQYF
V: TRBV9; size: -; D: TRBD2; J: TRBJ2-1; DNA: TGTGCCAGCAGCGTAGGGGGACTAGCGGGAGAAGGGGACAATGAGCAGTTCTTC; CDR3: CASSVGGLAGEGDNEQFF
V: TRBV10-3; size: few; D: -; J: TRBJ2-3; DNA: TGTGCCATCAGCGGATCGGACGCGGGACCTTTAACGCAGTATTTT; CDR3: CAISGSDAGPLTQYF
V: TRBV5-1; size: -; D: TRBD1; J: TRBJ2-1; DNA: TGCGCCACAAGACCGGGACAGGGGTTTAATGAGCAGTTCTTC; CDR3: CATRPGQGFNEQFF
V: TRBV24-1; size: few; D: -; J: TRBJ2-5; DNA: TGTGCCACCAGTGATTCCTACAGGGAGACCCAGTACTTC; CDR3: CATSDSYRETQYF
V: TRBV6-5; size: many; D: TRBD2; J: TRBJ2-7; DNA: TGTGCCAGCACGTCGGGACTAGCGGGGTACGAGCAGTACTTC; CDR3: CASTSGLAGYEQYF
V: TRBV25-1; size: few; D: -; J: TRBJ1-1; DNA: TGTGCCAGCAAGGTCGGGGGGAAGAACACTGAAGCTTTCTTT; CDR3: CASKVGGKNTEAFF
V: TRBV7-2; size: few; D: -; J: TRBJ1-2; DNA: TGTGCCAGCAGCCCTGGACTTATAGCTAACTATGGCTACACCTTC; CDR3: CASSPGLIANYGYTF
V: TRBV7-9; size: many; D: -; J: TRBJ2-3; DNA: TGTGCCAGCAGCTTAGTAGCGGACACAGATACGCAGTATTTT; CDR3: CASSLVADTDTQYF
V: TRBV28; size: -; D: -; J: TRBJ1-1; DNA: TGTGCCAGCACCCCAGACGGGATCGAAGCTTTCTTT; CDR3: CASTPDGIEAFF
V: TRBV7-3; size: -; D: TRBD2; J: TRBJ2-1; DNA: TGTGCCAGCAGCGGGACTAGCGGGACTGAGCAGTTCTTC; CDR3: CASSGTSGTEQFF
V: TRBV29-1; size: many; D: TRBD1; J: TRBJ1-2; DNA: TGCAGCGGCTACCGACAGGGGGGGTATGGCTACACCTTC; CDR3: CSGYRQGGYGYTF
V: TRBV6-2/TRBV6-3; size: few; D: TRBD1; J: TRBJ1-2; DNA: TGTGCCAGCAGTCCAGCCGGGACAGGGGTCTATGGCTACACCTTC; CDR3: CASSPAGTGVYGYTF
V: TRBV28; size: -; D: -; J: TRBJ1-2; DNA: TGTGCCAGCAGATCTACAGCCCCCTATGGCTACACCTTC; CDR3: CASRSTAPYGYTF
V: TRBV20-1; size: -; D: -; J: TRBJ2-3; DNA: TGCAGTGCTAGAGTCGGGCAGGCTGGCACAGATACGCAGTATTTT; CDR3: CSARVGQAGTDTQYF
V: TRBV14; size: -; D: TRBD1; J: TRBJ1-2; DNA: TGTGCCAGCAGCCAAGATCTGGAGGACAGGGGAGGCGGCTACACCTTC; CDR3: CASSQDLEDRGGGYTF
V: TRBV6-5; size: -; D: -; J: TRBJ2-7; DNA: TGTGCCAGCAGTTACGGTCTCCCCTACGAGCAGTACTTC; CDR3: CASSYGLPYEQYF
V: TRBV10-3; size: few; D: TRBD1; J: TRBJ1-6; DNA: TGTGCCATCAGTGAACAGGGACAGGGCTATAATTCACCCCTCCACTTT; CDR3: CAISEQGQGYNSPLHF
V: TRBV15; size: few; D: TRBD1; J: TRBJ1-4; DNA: TGTGCCACCAGCGCACAGGGGCCTGAAAAACTGTTTTTT; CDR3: CATSAQGPEKLFF
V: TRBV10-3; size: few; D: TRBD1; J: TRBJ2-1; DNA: TGTGCCATCAGTGGAGACAGGGGGAACGACTACAATGAGCAGTTCTTC; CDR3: CAISGDRGNDYNEQFF
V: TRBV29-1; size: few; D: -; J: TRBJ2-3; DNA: TGCAGCGTTGTGGGCAGGGTTATGGATACGCAGTATTTT; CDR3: CSVVGRVMDTQYF
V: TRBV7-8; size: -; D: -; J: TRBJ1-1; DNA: TGTGCCAGCAGCTTAGCTGGATGGGGGAACACTGAAGCTTTCTTT; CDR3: CASSLAGWGNTEAFF
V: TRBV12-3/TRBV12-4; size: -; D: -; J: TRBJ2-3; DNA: TGTGCCAGCAAATTAGGCAAGGGAGCAGATGTGCAGTATTTT; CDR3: CASKLGKGADVQYF
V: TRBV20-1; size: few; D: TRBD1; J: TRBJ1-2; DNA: TGCAGTGCTAGAGGGCTGGACAGGAACTATGGCTACACCTTC; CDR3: CSARGLDRNYGYTF
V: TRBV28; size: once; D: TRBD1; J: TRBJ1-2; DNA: TGTGCCAGCAGATATCGGGACAGCTATGGCTACACCTTC; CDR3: CASRYRDSYGYTF
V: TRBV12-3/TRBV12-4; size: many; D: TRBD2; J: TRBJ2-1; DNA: TGTGCCAGCAGTTTTTTCGGCGGGGGGCTAAATGAGCAGTTCTTC; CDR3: CASSFFGGGLNEQFF
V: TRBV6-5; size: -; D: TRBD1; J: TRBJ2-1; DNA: TGTGCCAGCAGTTACGCCGGGGACAGAGACAATGAGCAGTTCTTC; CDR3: CASSYAGDRDNEQFF
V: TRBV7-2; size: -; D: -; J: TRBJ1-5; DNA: TGTGCCAGCAGCAAGGTCAGGGTGCTCCTTCAGCCCCAGCATTTT; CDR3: CASSKVRVLLQPQHF
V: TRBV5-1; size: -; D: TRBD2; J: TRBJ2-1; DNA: TGCGCCAGCAGCTCCATGACTAGCGGGGGCTACAATGAGCAGTTCTTC; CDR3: CASSSMTSGGYNEQFF
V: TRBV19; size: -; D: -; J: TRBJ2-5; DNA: TGTGCCAGTAGTGTCGCGGGACGCCAAGAGACCCAGTACTTC; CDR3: CASSVAGRQETQYF
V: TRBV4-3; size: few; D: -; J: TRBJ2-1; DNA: TGCGCCAGCAGCCAAGATTGGTCTCCGTCGGTAGGGAATGAGCAGTTCTTC; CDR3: CASSQDWSPSVGNEQFF
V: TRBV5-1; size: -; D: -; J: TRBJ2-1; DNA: TGCGCCAGCAGCTTGGATGGAGATGAGCAGTTCTTC; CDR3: CASSLDGDEQFF
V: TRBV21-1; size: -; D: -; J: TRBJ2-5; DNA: TGTGCCAGCAGCAAGCCCCCTGGGCTAGCGCCGTACCAAGAGACCCAGTACTTC; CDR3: CASSKPPGLAPYQETQYF
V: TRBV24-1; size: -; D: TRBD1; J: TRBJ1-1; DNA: TGTGCCACCAGTGATGGACAGGCGAACACTGAAGCTTTCTTT; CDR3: CATSDGQANTEAFF
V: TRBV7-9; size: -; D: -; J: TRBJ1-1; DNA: TGTGCCAGCAGCGATTCGAACACTGAAGCTTTCTTT; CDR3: CASSDSNTEAFF